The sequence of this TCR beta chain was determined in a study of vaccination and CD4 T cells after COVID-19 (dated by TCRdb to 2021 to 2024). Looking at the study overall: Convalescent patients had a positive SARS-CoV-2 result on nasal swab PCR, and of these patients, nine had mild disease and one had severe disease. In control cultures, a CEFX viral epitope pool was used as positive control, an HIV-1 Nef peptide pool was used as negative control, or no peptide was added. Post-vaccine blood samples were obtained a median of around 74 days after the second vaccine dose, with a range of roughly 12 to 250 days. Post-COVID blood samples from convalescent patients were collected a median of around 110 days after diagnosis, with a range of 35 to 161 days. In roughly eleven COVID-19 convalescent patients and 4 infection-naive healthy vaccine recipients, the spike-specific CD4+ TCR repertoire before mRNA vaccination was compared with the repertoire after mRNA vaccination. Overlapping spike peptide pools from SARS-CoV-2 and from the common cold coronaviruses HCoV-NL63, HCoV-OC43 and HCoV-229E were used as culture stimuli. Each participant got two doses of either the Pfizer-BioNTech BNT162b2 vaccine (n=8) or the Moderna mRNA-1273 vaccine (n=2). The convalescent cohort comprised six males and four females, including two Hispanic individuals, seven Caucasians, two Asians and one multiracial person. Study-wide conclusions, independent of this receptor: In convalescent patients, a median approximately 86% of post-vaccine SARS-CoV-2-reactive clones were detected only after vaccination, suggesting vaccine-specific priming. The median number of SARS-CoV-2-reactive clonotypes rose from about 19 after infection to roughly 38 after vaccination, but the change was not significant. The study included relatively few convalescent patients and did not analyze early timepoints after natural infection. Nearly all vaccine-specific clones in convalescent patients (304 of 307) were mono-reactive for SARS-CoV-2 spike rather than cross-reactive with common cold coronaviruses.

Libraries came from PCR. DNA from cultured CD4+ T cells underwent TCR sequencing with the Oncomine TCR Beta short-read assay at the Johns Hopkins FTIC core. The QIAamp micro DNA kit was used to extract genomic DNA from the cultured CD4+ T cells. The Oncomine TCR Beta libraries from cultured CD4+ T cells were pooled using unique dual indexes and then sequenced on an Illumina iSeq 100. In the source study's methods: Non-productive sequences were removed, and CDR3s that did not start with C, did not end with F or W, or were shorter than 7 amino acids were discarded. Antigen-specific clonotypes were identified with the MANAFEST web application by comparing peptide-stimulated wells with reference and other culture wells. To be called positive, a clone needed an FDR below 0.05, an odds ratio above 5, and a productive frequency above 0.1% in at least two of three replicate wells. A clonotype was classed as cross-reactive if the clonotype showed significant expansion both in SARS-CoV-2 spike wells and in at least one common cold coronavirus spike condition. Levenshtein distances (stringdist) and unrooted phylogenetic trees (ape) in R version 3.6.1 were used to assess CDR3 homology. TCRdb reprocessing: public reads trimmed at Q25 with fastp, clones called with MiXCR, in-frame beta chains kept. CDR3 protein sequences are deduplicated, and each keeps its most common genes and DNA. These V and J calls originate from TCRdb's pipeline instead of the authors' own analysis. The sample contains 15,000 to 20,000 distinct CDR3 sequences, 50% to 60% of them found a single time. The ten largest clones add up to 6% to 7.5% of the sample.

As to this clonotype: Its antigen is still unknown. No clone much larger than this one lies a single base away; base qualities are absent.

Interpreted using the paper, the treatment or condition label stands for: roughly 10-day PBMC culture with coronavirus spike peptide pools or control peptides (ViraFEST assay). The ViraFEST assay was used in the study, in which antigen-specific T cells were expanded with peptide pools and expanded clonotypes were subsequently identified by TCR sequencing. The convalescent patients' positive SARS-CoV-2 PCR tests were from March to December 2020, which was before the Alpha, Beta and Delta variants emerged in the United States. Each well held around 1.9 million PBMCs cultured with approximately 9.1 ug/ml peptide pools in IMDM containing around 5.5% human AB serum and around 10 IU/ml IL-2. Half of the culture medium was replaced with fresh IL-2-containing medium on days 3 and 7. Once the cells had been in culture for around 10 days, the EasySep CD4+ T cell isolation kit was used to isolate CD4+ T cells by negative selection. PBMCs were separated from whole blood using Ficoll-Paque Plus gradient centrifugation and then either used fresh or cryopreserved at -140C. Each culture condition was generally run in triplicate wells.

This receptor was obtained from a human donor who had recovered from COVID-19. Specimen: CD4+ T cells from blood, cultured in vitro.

The bases read TGTGCCAGCAGTTTAGAGGAACGGCATTCACCCCTCCACTTT. It specifies CASSLEERHSPLHF. The chain couples TRBV27 to TRBJ1-6; confidence is insufficient to name the D gene. Via the germline V gene (reference sequence), CDR1 is MNHEY and CDR2 SMNVEV. The germline ends are 10 bases apart after V is trimmed by 2 bases and J by 8 bases. CDR3 length: 14 amino acids, cysteine to phenylalanine. The CDR3 DNA has 42 bases and is translated from base 1.